The next 29 T cell receptor beta chains were all read from a single sample in a study of blood T cell repertoires in COVID-19. Using immunoSEQ multiplex PCR, the repertoire was profiled, and TCRdb retains in-frame clones only, with some absent. The table lists approximately 200,000 clones, about nine tenths of them singletons. Material for sequencing was peripheral blood. Receptors originate from a man aged 65 to 85 with acute or convalescent COVID-19.

This chain uses TRBV4-1 with TRBJ2-3, with 11 positions matching TRBD1. The germline CDR1 and CDR2 sequences are MGHRA and YSYEKL. This CDR3 region has 17 residues. V shed 0 bases, J shed 6 bases, and the junction held 8 bases outside the gene matches. CDR3 DNA sequence: TGCGCCAGCAGCCAAGACCCGGGACAGGGGGGTTTTGATACGCAGTATTTT. This sequence encodes CASSQDPGQGGFDTQYF.

The rearrangement uses TRBV18 and TRBJ1-1; a weak D match, TRBD1 (5 bases). Germline-derived CDR1 and CDR2 are KGHSH and LQKENI. CDR3 length: 14 amino acids. Trimming took off 2 bases at V and 5 bases at J, with 12 bases between the two ends. CDR3 amino acids: CASSPGRGYTEAFF. CDR3 bases: TGTGCCAGCTCACCAGGGAGGGGTTATACTGAAGCTTTCTTT.

The chain is built from TRBV19 and TRBJ1-1; no reliable D call. Germline V lookup: CDR1 LNHDA, CDR2 SQIVND (reference sequence). The length of the CDR3 is 13 residues. V was cut by 6 bases and J by 2 bases, with 10 bases left in between. The CDR3 nucleotides read TGTGCCAGTAGGGCAGGCCCCAACACTGAAGCTTTCTTT. Translating it yields CASRAGPNTEAFF.

In the case of this clone: Other DNA sequences of this sample code for an identical CDR3. The chain employs TRBV28 and TRBJ1-3, with 7 nucleotides matching TRBD1. This CDR3 has 14 residues. Germline CDR1 and CDR2: MDHEN and SYDVKM. With V trimmed by 6 bases and J by 3 bases, 5 bases remained unmatched. The CDR3 nucleotides read TGTGCCAGCAGGAGACAGGGCGGTGGAAACACCATATATTTT. It yields the protein CASRRQGGGNTIYF.

The chain links TRBV6-5 to TRBJ1-2, with TRBD1 identical over 7 bases. V dropped 4 bases and J dropped 3; count of bases not matched to a gene: 5. CDR3 length equals 14 residues. Germline V gene lookup returns CDR1 MNHEY and CDR2 SVGAGI. CDR3 region: CASSLTGLDYGYTF. CDR3 nucleotides: TGTGCCAGCAGTTTGACAGGGTTGGACTATGGCTACACCTTC.

The chain combines TRBV6-5 with TRBJ2-1; 8 nucleotides align to TRBD2. V was pared by 6 bases and J by 9 bases, with 7 bases of the junction left unmatched. Germline values: CDR1 MNHEY, CDR2 SVGAGI. CDR3 length: 13 residues. This CDR3 reads CASSPGLVGEQFF. The CDR3 DNA reads as TGTGCCAGCAGCCCGGGACTAGTTGGTGAGCAGTTCTTC.

The chain employs TRBV30 and TRBJ1-6; D not certain. This CDR3 is 14 amino acids long. Trimming took 2 bases from V and 4 from J, leaving 9 bases between them. CDR1 is GTSNPN, CDR2 SVGIG, per germline (reference sequence). As DNA, the CDR3 is TGTGCCTGGAGTCGCAGGCAATATAATTCACCCCTCCACTTT. Encoded protein: CAWSRRQYNSPLHF.

This chain links TRBV7-3 with TRBJ1-4, with TRBD1 matching over 8 bases. Germline V CDR1 and CDR2: SGHTA, FQGTGA. The J segment lost 3 bases and the V segment lost 5 bases, leaving 5 bases of the junction unmatched. The CDR3 is made up of 15 amino acids. The CDR3 sequence: CASSPTGASNEKLFF. CDR3 in DNA: TGTGCCAGCAGCCCGACAGGGGCCTCTAATGAAAAACTGTTTTTT.

The chain combines TRBV6-5 with TRBJ2-5, with 8 bases lining up with TRBD2. CDR3 size: 13 residues. In germline, CDR1 is MNHEY, CDR2 SVGAGI. J lost 2 bases, V lost 11 bases, and 7 bases had no gene match. CDR3 amino acids: CAGRGGAQETQYF. In DNA, the CDR3 is TGTGCCGGCCGGGGGGGGGCTCAAGAGACCCAGTACTTC.

This clone was counted once. The V and J genes are TRBV6-6 and TRBJ2-2; tentatively, D is TRBD1 (6 bases). Trimming shortened V by 6 bases and J by 7 bases, and 12 bases separated the two germline ends. Germline CDR1 reads MNHNY; CDR2 reads SVGAGI (reference sequence). The CDR3 sequence is 13 residues long. This CDR3 is CASSYREYGELFF. CDR3 DNA sequence: TGTGCCAGCAGCTACAGGGAGTACGGGGAGCTGTTTTTT.

V gene TRBV6-5 combines with J gene TRBJ2-7; 7 bases match TRBD1. Germline CDR1 is MNHEY and CDR2 is SVGAGI. V was clipped by 6 bases and J by 0 bases; unmatched bases: 8. The CDR3 is made up of 15 amino acids. CDR3 loop: CASRGSGGTSYEQYF. Here the CDR3 DNA reads TGTGCCAGCAGGGGTTCAGGGGGAACCTCCTACGAGCAGTACTTC.

The chain combines TRBV16 with TRBJ1-5; D uncertain. Germline V CDR1 and CDR2: KGHSY, FQNENV. The V end was cut by 0 bases, the J end by 6 bases, with 9 bases between. The CDR3 sequence is 14 residues long. The CDR3 bases are TGTGCCAGCAGCCAATCCCCTGGAGGTCAGCCCCAGCATTTT. It translates to CASSQSPGGQPQHF.

The CDR3 region is CATSRDKAFPGQGFSGNTIYF. The CDR3 nucleotides read TGTGCCACCAGCAGAGATAAGGCTTTTCCGGGACAGGGGTTCTCTGGAAACACCATATATTTT. The chain employs TRBV15 and TRBJ1-3, with 10 nucleotides matching TRBD1. The germline gives CDR1 LNHNV, CDR2 YYDKDF (reference sequence). The trim removed 0 bases at V and 0 bases at J, leaving 14 bases unmatched. This CDR3 region has 21 residues. The variable domain in full, completed from reference TRBV15 and TRBJ1-3, reads DAMVIQNPRYQVTQFGKPVTLSCSQTLNHNVMYWYQQKSSQAPKLLFHYYDKDFNNEADTPDNFQSRRPNTSFCFLDIRSPGLGDTAMYLCATSRDKAFPGQGFSGNTIYFGEGSWLTVV.

The chain combines TRBV19 with TRBJ2-4; D might be TRBD2 (5 bases). CDR3 length: 16 amino acids. Germline V gene lookup returns CDR1 LNHDA and CDR2 SQIVND (reference sequence). The V end lost 4 bases, the J end lost 5 bases, and 18 bases lay between the germline ends. CDR3 nucleotide sequence: TGTGCCAGTAGTACCCTCGGGGTCGGCCCCGAAAACATTCAGTACTTC. Translated, it gives CASSTLGVGPENIQYF.

The table lists this clone with a few counts. The gene calls are TRBV9 and TRBJ2-1; 11 nucleotides match TRBD1. V was clipped by 0 bases and J by 4 bases; unmatched bases: 0. Looked up from germline, CDR1 is SGDLS and CDR2 is YYNGEE. CDR3 size: 15 residues. CDR3 nucleotides: TGTGCCAGCAGCGTAGGGGACAGGGGGTACAATGAGCAGTTCTTC. Protein: CASSVGDRGYNEQFF.

The sample holds one count of this clone. The chain links TRBV27 to TRBJ1-1, with 9 bases fitting TRBD1. V shed 4 bases, J shed 0 bases, and the junction held 6 bases outside the gene matches. The CDR3 runs to 16 residues. Germline assignment: CDR1 MNHEY and CDR2 SMNVEV (reference sequence). Here the CDR3 reads CASSSGQGSLNTEAFF. The CDR3 nucleotides read TGTGCCAGCAGTTCCGGACAGGGGTCGCTGAACACTGAAGCTTTCTTT.

This chain links TRBV5-1 with TRBJ2-1; TRBD2 aligns across 12 bases. The junction had 6 bases not matched to a gene; V was cut back by 4 bases and J by 7 bases. CDR3 length: 15 residues. Looked up from germline, CDR1 is SGHRS and CDR2 is YFSETQ. The CDR3 nucleotides are TGCGCCAGCAGCCCCCTAGCGGGAGGGCCGAATGAGCAGTTCTTC. It encodes CASSPLAGGPNEQFF. Looking up the rest from reference TRBV5-1 and TRBJ2-1 gives the full variable domain: KAGVTQTPRYLIKTRGQQVTLSCSPISGHRSVSWYQQTPGQGLQFLFEYFSETQRNKGNFPGRFSGRQFSNSRSEMNVSTLELGDSALYLCASSPLAGGPNEQFFGPGTRLTVL.

V is TRBV3-1 (or the pseudogene TRBV3-2) and J is TRBJ1-6; 7 nucleotides agree with TRBD1. V shed 4 bases and J 6 bases; nucleotides not matched to a gene: 12. CDR1 LGHDT and CDR2 YNNKEL come from the germline V gene (reference sequence). The CDR3 totals 17 residues. CDR3 region: CASSRRQGANFNSPLHF. CDR3 sequence (DNA): TGTGCCAGCAGCCGGAGACAGGGAGCCAATTTTAATTCACCCCTCCACTTT.

The V call is TRBV6-5, the J call TRBJ2-2, with 7 bases aligning to TRBD1. Germline V gives CDR1 MNHEY, CDR2 SVGAGI. Trimming removed 6 bases from V and 2 bases from J; junction bases left unmatched: 6. The CDR3 consists of 15 residues. CDR3 in DNA: TGTGCCAGCAGCCCCGGGACAGACAACACCGGGGAGCTGTTTTTT. Residues: CASSPGTDNTGELFF.

This rearrangement joins TRBV2 to TRBJ1-4; D might be TRBD1 (5 bases). Deletions cut 2 bases from V and 1 base from J, with 11 bases between. The CDR3 is 16 residues long. The germline V gene encodes CDR1 SNHLY and CDR2 FYNNEI. The CDR3 loop reads CASSEQGPGTNEKLFF. The CDR3 coding sequence is TGTGCCAGCAGTGAACAGGGCCCAGGAACTAATGAAAAACTGTTTTTT.

The V and J genes are TRBV19 and TRBJ2-5; D might be TRBD2 (6 bases). The ends were cut back, 6 bases at V and 4 bases at J, with 12 bases in the middle. The CDR3 consists of 13 residues. Germline V gene data show CDR1 as LNHDA and CDR2 as SQIVND (reference sequence). Here the CDR3 reads CASRGQGGETQYF. The CDR3 DNA reads as TGTGCCAGTAGAGGGCAGGGAGGAGAGACCCAGTACTTC.

This chain links TRBV19 with TRBJ1-5; the D is unclear. The ends were cut back, 5 bases at V and 0 bases at J, with 8 bases in the middle. The CDR3 runs to 14 residues. Germline V lookup: CDR1 LNHDA, CDR2 SQIVND (reference sequence). CDR3 DNA: TGTGCCAGTAGTCTACAGTATAGCAATCAGCCCCAGCATTTT. Translated, it gives CASSLQYSNQPQHF.

The V call is TRBV12-3 or TRBV12-4, the J call TRBJ2-2; D is ambiguous. The V gene lost 3 bases and the J gene lost 6 bases, with 8 bases spanning the gap. The CDR3 totals 13 residues. The CDR3 region is CASSFLASGELFF. The CDR3 coding sequence is TGTGCCAGCAGTTTCTTGGCATCCGGGGAGCTGTTTTTT.

The chain couples TRBV28 to TRBJ1-2; D possibly corresponds to TRBD1 (5 bases). V lost 0 bases, J lost 0 bases, and 5 bases lay in between. The CDR3 extends over 14 amino acids. Germline loops: CDR1 MDHEN, CDR2 SYDVKM. CDR3 in DNA: TGTGCCAGCAGTTTATGGACAGCTAACTATGGCTACACCTTC. It specifies CASSLWTANYGYTF.

This rearrangement joins TRBV7-8 to TRBJ2-3, with 13 bases that match TRBD2. Per germline, CDR1 SGHVS and CDR2 FQNEAQ. The CDR3 is 16 residues long. V lost 2 bases and J lost 6; bases outside the gene matches: 5. The DNA of the CDR3 is TGTGCCAGCAGCTTAAGGACTAGCGGGAGTAGGGATACGCAGTATTTT. This gives the protein CASSLRTSGSRDTQYF.

In this sample, this clone turned up a few times. This chain uses TRBV19 with TRBJ1-2, with TRBD1 matching over 7 bases. CDR1 is LNHDA and CDR2 is SQIVND in the germline V gene (reference sequence). Trimming at V came to 0 bases and at J to 4 bases, leaving 5 bases not matched to a gene. CDR3 length: 15 amino acids. The CDR3 here is CASSIDYQGGYGYTF. DNA of the CDR3: TGTGCCAGTAGTATAGATTACCAGGGGGGCTATGGCTACACCTTC.

J is TRBJ2-5 and V is TRBV5-1, with 9 nucleotides matching TRBD2. Trimming removed 0 bases from V and 2 bases from J; junction bases left unmatched: 2. CDR1 and CDR2 from the germline V gene are SGHRS and YFSETQ. The CDR3 spans 15 residues. In nucleotides, the CDR3 is TGCGCCAGCAGCTTGGTTGCGGGAGGGCAAGAGACCCAGTACTTC. Encoded protein: CASSLVAGGQETQYF.

This clone appeared a single time. The J gene is TRBJ1-1, the V gene TRBV4-1; a weak D match, TRBD1 (5 bases). Germline assignment: CDR1 MGHRA and CDR2 YSYEKL. V lost 1 base and J lost 4, with 10 bases in between. The CDR3 runs 14 residues. The CDR3 bases are TGCGCCAGCAGCCAAGCTCGACAGTTCACTGAAGCTTTCTTT. This codes for CASSQARQFTEAFF.

The V gene is TRBV11-2, the J gene TRBJ1-1; 7 bases align to TRBD1. CDR3 length equals 14 residues. Trimming cost V 5 bases and J 4 bases; bases outside gene matches: 7. Germline V gives CDR1 SGHAT, CDR2 FQNNGV. CDR3 DNA sequence: TGTGCCAGCAGCCCTGACAGGGTATCCACTGAAGCTTTCTTT. Its translation: CASSPDRVSTEAFF.